This T cell receptor (beta chain) was recorded in a study of cytomegalovirus exposure and HLA in healthy donors. The wider study: Previous work identified some 120 million unique TCR beta sequences from around 200 million T cells. As released early, the data held 70 million to 100 million unique TCRs from HLA-typed donors.

The V end lost 5 bases, the J end lost 0 bases, and 5 bases lay between the germline ends. This CDR3 has 12 amino acids. Germline CDR1 reads SGDLS; CDR2 reads YYNGEE. General study results and limits: Per published accounts, TCR beta sequences correctly predicted the HLA-A and HLA-B alleles of most subjects.

Primers: 60 Vbeta forward and 13 Jbeta reverse. Data came from immunoSEQ multiplex PCR; TCRdb stores just in-frame clones and leaves some out. The sample consists of fewer than 200,000 clones, approximately 74% of them appearing once. A remark on this clone: What it recognizes is unknown.

The receptor was derived from a woman younger than 45 in good health and CMV-seronegative. The sample taken for sequencing was PBMCs. This chain joins TRBV9 and TRBJ1-2; D gene uncertain. This CDR3 reads CASRPANYGYTF. In DNA, the CDR3 is TGTGCCAGCAGGCCAGCTAACTATGGCTACACCTTC.